The entry that follows covers one T cell receptor beta chain sequence. The authors built TCR beta libraries using iRepertoire HTBI primers and Arm-PCR of CDR3 regions. TCRdb reanalysed the multiplex PCR reads using MiXCR and keeps one entry per CDR3 protein. Here the sample spans roughly 420,000 distinct CDR3 sequences, about a sixth being singletons. This record comes from a study of regulatory T cells in long-lasting Graves disease. Time point denoted: newly diagnosed GD, antithyroid drugs for less than 3 months. RNA extracted from PBMCs served as the sequencing template. The sample was also linked to a second study, of T cells in Graves' hyperthyroidism and ophthalmopathy.

The sample consisted of peripheral blood mononuclear cells (PBMCs), taken at new diagnosis, from a patient treated with antithyroid drugs. The clonotype originates from a woman aged 25 to 39 with Graves disease.

This CDR3 reads CASSSRSSIRPQETQYF. Here the CDR3 DNA reads TGCGCCAGCAGCTCTCGGTCAAGTATTAGGCCCCAAGAGACCCAGTACTTC. The chain employs TRBV5-1 and TRBJ2-5; D not certain. Germline V lookup: CDR1 SGHRS, CDR2 YFSETQ. V was clipped by 3 bases and J by 1 base, with 19 bases between them. This CDR3 region has 17 residues. The full variable domain, rest sourced from reference TRBV5-1 and TRBJ2-5, is KAGVTQTPRYLIKTRGQQVTLSCSPISGHRSVSWYQQTPGQGLQFLFEYFSETQRNKGNFPGRFSGRQFSNSRSEMNVSTLELGDSALYLCASSSRSSIRPQETQYFGPGTRLLVL.